Shown below are 18 T cell receptor beta chains from a single sample sequenced in a study of blood T cell repertoires in COVID-19. Assay: immunoSEQ multiplex PCR; the TCRdb copy retains only in-frame clones and omits some. Seen here are about 280,000 clones, nearly 90% observed once, and the top ten hold 9.4%. Sequencing used peripheral blood. These receptors originate from a man aged 18-30 years with active or convalescent COVID-19.

This clone was counted only a few times. This chain connects TRBV6-5 to TRBJ1-2, with TRBD1 as a possible D gene (5 bases). Trimming left V 6 bases short and J 2 bases short, with 10 bases between. This CDR3 spans 13 amino acids. The germline V gene has CDR1 MNHEY and CDR2 SVGAGI. The CDR3 here is CASRTDSNYGYTF. The CDR3 DNA reads TGTGCCAGCAGGACCGACAGCAACTATGGCTACACCTTC.

CDR3 sequence reads: CASSWQADTQYF. As DNA, the CDR3 is TGTGCCAGCAGCTGGCAGGCAGATACGCAGTATTTT. This chain links TRBV12-3 or TRBV12-4 with TRBJ2-3; D remains unclear. Deletions cut 6 bases from V and 4 bases from J, with 8 bases between. The CDR3 length is 12 residues.

The chain employs TRBV7-9 and TRBJ2-7, with 9 bases lining up with TRBD2. Germline V gene sequence: CDR1 SEHNR, CDR2 FQNEAQ (reference sequence). This CDR3 comprises 15 residues. Losses at the gene ends were 7 bases for V and 1 base for J; bases not matched to a gene: 8. The CDR3 here is CASIPVTSGSYEQYF. CDR3 DNA: TGTGCCAGCATTCCCGTGACTAGCGGTTCCTACGAGCAGTACTTC.

The chain carries TRBV6-5 and TRBJ1-2; TRBD1 matches at 8 bases. The CDR3 is made up of 11 amino acids. V lost 10 bases, J lost 9 bases, and 7 bases stayed unmatched. The germline gives CDR1 MNHEY, CDR2 SVGAGI. The CDR3: CATRTGSSYTF. In nucleotides, the CDR3 is TGTGCCACCCGGACAGGGAGTAGCTACACCTTC.

This clone was observed once. One end of the junction varies from germline; a read error may be responsible. This CDR3 is also generated by other DNA sequences in the sample. The chain couples TRBV11-2 to TRBJ2-1, with TRBD2 as a possible D gene (5 bases). Per the germline V gene, CDR1 is SGHAT and CDR2 is FQNNGV. The CDR3 has 17 amino acids. The DNA for the CDR3 is TGTGCCAGCAGTTTAGCACCTTTCGGCGGGTCTTACAATGAGCAGTTCTTC. Its protein product is CASSLAPFGGSYNEQFF.

Comments on this clone: Germline and junction disagree at one end, which may indicate a read error. The V call is TRBV11-2, the J call TRBJ2-7; possible D gene TRBD1, 5 bases. Looked up from germline, CDR1 is SGHAT and CDR2 is FQNNGV. The CDR3 spans 12 residues. CDR3 coding DNA: TGTGCCAGCAGCCTAGAAGGGGTTATGCAGTACTTC. This translates into CASSLEGVMQYF. The complete variable domain, with remaining parts taken from reference TRBV11-2 and TRBJ2-7, reads EAGVAQSPRYKIIEKRQSVAFWCNPISGHATLYWYQQILGQGPKLLIQFQNNGVVDDSQLPKDRFSAERLKGVDSTLKIQPAKLEDSAVYLCASSLEGVMQYFGPGTRLTVT.

The chain joins TRBV18 to TRBJ2-6; 7 bases map to TRBD1. The CDR3 runs to 19 residues. V shed 3 bases, J shed 0 bases, and the junction held 11 bases outside the gene matches. Germline lookup yields CDR1 KGHSH and CDR2 LQKENI. CDR3 amino acids: CASSPKPWDSSSGANVLTF. The CDR3 region has the DNA TGTGCCAGCTCACCGAAGCCCTGGGACAGCTCCTCTGGGGCCAACGTCCTGACTTTC. The whole variable domain, remainder taken from reference TRBV18 and TRBJ2-6, is NAGVMQNPRHLVRRRGQEARLRCSPMKGHSHVYWYRQLPEEGLKFMVYLQKENIIDESGMPKERFSAEFPKEGPSILRIQQVVRGDSAAYFCASSPKPWDSSSGANVLTFGAGSRLTVL.

The V and J genes are TRBV4-1 and TRBJ2-7, with TRBD2 as a possible D gene (7 bases). The CDR3 has 16 residues. The V end was cut by 1 base, the J end by 1 base, with 14 bases between. Germline lookup yields CDR1 MGHRA and CDR2 YSYEKL. CDR3 protein: CASSQVLAGASYEQYF. CDR3 nucleotides: TGCGCCAGCAGCCAAGTTCTGGCGGGGGCTTCCTACGAGCAGTACTTC.

This chain connects TRBV5-6 to TRBJ1-2; D gene ambiguous. Germline V gene data show CDR1 as SGHDT and CDR2 as YYEEEE. The CDR3 is 14 amino acids. The V gene lost 5 bases and the J gene lost 3 bases, with 14 bases spanning the gap. CDR3: CASRLLGRDYGYTF. The DNA for the CDR3 is TGTGCCAGCAGGCTCCTTGGGCGGGACTATGGCTACACCTTC.

This chain connects TRBV12-5 to TRBJ1-1, with D possibly being TRBD1 (6 bases). In germline, CDR1 is LGHNT, CDR2 FRNRAP. Trimming removed 5 bases at V and 2 bases at J, with 21 bases between. The CDR3 is 17 amino acids. DNA for the CDR3: TGTGCTAGTGGTCGCGGCAGGGGAATTAGATATAACACTGAAGCTTTCTTT. This encodes CASGRGRGIRYNTEAFF.

At least ten counts were recorded for this clone. Other DNA sequences in the same sample also yield this CDR3. The rearrangement joins TRBV14 to TRBJ1-2; maybe TRBD1 (5 bases). Deletions cut 1 base from V and 6 bases from J, with 9 bases between. Germline V gives CDR1 SGHDN, CDR2 FVKESK. The CDR3 covers 13 residues. CDR3 protein: CASSQGQGNGYTF. For the CDR3, the DNA is TGTGCCAGCAGCCAAGGGCAGGGAAATGGCTACACCTTC.

This chain joins TRBV3-1 (or the pseudogene TRBV3-2) and TRBJ2-7; tentatively, D is TRBD2 (5 bases). CDR3 size: 17 residues. Per the germline V gene, CDR1 is LGHDT and CDR2 is YNNKEL (reference sequence). V was shortened by 3 bases and J by 0 bases, with 18 bases between the two germline ends. DNA of the CDR3: TGTGCCAGCAGCCAGTTTTCGAGAGGGCGGTGCTCCTACGAGCAGTACTTC. Its protein product is CASSQFSRGRCSYEQYF.

The genes are TRBV3-1 (or the pseudogene TRBV3-2) and TRBJ1-2; D unresolved. Trimming pared 1 base from V and 5 bases from J, leaving 14 bases between. The CDR3 is 15 amino acids. The germline gives CDR1 LGHDT, CDR2 YNNKEL (reference sequence). In DNA form, the CDR3 reads TGTGCCAGCAGCCAAGTGGGTGTCCCGGGATATGGCTACACCTTC. Amino acid sequence: CASSQVGVPGYGYTF.

This rearrangement joins TRBV7-9 to TRBJ1-1, with 7 positions matching TRBD1. Germline loops: CDR1 SEHNR, CDR2 FQNEAQ (reference sequence). The CDR3 is made up of 17 amino acids. V was clipped by 5 bases and J by 2 bases; unmatched bases: 14. CDR3 in DNA: TGTGCCAGCAGCCTATACCTCCCGGGACAGTTAAACACTGAAGCTTTCTTT. Its protein is CASSLYLPGQLNTEAFF.

The V gene is TRBV19, the J gene TRBJ2-3; 11 nucleotides align to TRBD2. The germline gives CDR1 LNHDA, CDR2 SQIVND (reference sequence). The ends lost 4 bases at V and 2 bases at J; junction bases unmatched: 5. There are 16 residues in the CDR3. The CDR3 DNA reads TGTGCCAGTAGTACTCCTAGCGGGGGGAACACAGATACGCAGTATTTT. It codes for CASSTPSGGNTDTQYF.

This clone occurred a few times. V is TRBV19 and J is TRBJ2-7, with D perhaps matching TRBD1 (6 bases). Looked up from germline, CDR1 is LNHDA and CDR2 is SQIVND (reference sequence). V was cut by 5 bases and J by 3 bases, with 11 bases left in between. This CDR3 contains 13 residues. The CDR3 bases are TGTGCCAGTAGTTTCAGGGGTCTCTACGAGCAGTACTTC. This gives the protein CASSFRGLYEQYF.

This chain uses TRBV10-2 with TRBJ2-1, with D maybe TRBD2 (5 bases). The V end was cut by 3 bases, the J end by 0 bases, with 12 bases between. The CDR3 covers 16 residues. Germline V gene lookup returns CDR1 WSHSY and CDR2 SAAADI. The CDR3 DNA reads as TGCGCCAGCAGTGACCCCCTGGGGAGCTCCTACAATGAGCAGTTCTTC. This codes for CASSDPLGSSYNEQFF.

The chain joins TRBV15 to TRBJ2-3; TRBD1 aligns across 9 bases. V shed 0 bases and J 4 bases; nucleotides not matched to a gene: 5. This CDR3 has 16 residues. The V gene's germline CDR1 is LNHNV and CDR2 YYDKDF (reference sequence). Here the CDR3 reads CATSRDPGQGSDTQYF. CDR3 DNA sequence: TGTGCCACCAGCAGAGATCCCGGACAGGGGTCAGATACGCAGTATTTT.